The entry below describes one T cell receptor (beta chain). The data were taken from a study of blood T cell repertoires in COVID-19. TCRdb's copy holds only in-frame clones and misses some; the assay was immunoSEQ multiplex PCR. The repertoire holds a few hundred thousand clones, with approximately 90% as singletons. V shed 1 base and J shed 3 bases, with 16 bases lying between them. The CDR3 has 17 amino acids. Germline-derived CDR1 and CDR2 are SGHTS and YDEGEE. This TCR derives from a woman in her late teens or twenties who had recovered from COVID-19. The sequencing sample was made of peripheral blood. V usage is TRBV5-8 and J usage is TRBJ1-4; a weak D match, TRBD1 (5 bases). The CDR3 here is CASSLYVGGESNEKLFF. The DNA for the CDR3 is TGTGCCAGCAGCTTGTATGTTGGAGGGGAATCTAATGAAAAACTGTTTTTT. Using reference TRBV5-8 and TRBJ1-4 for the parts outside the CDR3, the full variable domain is EAGVTQSPTHLIKTRGQQATLRCSPISGHTSVYWYQQALGLGLQFLLWYDEGEERNRGNFPPRFSGRQFPNYSSELNVNALELEDSALYLCASSLYVGGESNEKLFFGSGTQLSVL.